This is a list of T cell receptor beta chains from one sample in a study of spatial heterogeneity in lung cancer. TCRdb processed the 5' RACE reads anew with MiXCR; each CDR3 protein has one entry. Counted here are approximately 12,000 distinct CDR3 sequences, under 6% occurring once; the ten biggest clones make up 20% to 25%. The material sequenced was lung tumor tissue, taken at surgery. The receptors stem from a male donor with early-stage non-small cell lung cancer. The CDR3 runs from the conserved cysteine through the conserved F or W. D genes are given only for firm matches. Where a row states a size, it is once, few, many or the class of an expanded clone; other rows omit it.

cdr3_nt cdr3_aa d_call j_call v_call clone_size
TGCGCCAGCAGCTCACATCCCCAAGAGACCCAGTACTTC CASSSHPQETQYF - TRBJ2-5 TRBV4-3 large
TGTGCCAGCAGCTTAAGAGAAGATTCACCCCTCCACTTT CASSLREDSPLHF - TRBJ1-6 TRBV13 many
TGCAGTGCTAGGACCCTGTCCGTGAGCTCCTACAATGAGCAGTTCTTC CSARTLSVSSYNEQFF - TRBJ2-1 TRBV20-1 many
TGTGCCATCAGTGAGTCTACGAGGGTTTATTCGGGGGGCGATGGCTACACCTTC CAISESTRVYSGGDGYTF - TRBJ1-2 TRBV10-3 many
TGTGCCACCAGTGACCGTGACAGGATAGAGACCCAGTACTTC CATSDRDRIETQYF - TRBJ2-5 TRBV24-1 many
TGTGCCAGCAGTCCCTTTAGGTCCCTCGGCACAGATACGCAGTATTTT CASSPFRSLGTDTQYF - TRBJ2-3 TRBV6-2/TRBV6-3 few
TGCAGTGCTATAATTGGGGGACAAAGGGAGGATCAGCCCCAGCATTTT CSAIIGGQREDQPQHF - TRBJ1-5 TRBV20-1 -
TGTGCCACTCCGCTGACGGACATCTCTGGGGCCAACGTCCTGACTTTC CATPLTDISGANVLTF - TRBJ2-6 TRBV7-2 many
TGTGCCAGCAGTTTCCAGTTCACTGAAGCTTTCTTT CASSFQFTEAFF - TRBJ1-1 TRBV12-3/TRBV12-4 many
TGCGCCAGCAGCCAAGAGCCAACGGCACACCGAGAGCAGTACTTC CASSQEPTAHREQYF - TRBJ2-7 TRBV4-1 many
TGCAGTGCTAGAGATCCGACAGGACCCAATAGCAATCAGCCCCAGCATTTT CSARDPTGPNSNQPQHF - TRBJ1-5 TRBV20-1 few
TGCGCCAGCAGCTTGGGGTCCGGGGAGCTGTTTTTT CASSLGSGELFF - TRBJ2-2 TRBV5-1 many
TGCAGTGCTAGTAAGGGGGAGGGTGAAAAACTGTTTTTT CSASKGEGEKLFF - TRBJ1-4 TRBV20-1 many
TGTGCCAGCAGCTTGACTAGCGGGGGCGGCGGTGAGCAGTTCTTC CASSLTSGGGGEQFF TRBD2 TRBJ2-1 TRBV11-2 many
TGCAGTGTGACCAAGCCAGGGTTTTCTGGAAACACCATATATTTT CSVTKPGFSGNTIYF - TRBJ1-3 TRBV20-1 few
TGTGCCAGCAGCGTGGGGCAAGGGGCGGGGGACAATGAGCAGTTCTTC CASSVGQGAGDNEQFF TRBD2 TRBJ2-1 TRBV9 few
TGTGCCAGCAGTGAGCCTAGCGGGACGACAGATACGCAGTATTTT CASSEPSGTTDTQYF TRBD2 TRBJ2-3 TRBV2 medium-sized